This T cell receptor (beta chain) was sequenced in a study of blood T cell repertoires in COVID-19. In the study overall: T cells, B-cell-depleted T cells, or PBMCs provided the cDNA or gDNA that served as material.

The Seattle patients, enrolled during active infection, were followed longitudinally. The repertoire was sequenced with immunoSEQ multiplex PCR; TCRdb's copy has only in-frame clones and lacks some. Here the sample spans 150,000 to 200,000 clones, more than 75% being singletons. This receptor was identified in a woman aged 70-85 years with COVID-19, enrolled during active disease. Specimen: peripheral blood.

In DNA form, the CDR3 reads TGTGCCAGCAGCTTGTTGGCTAATCAGCCCCAGCATTTT. Protein sequence: CASSLLANQPQHF. This chain uses TRBV5-6 with TRBJ1-5; D is uncertain. This CDR3 spans 13 amino acids. V was cut by 1 base and J by 4 bases, with 6 bases left in between. Germline assignment: CDR1 SGHDT and CDR2 YYEEEE.